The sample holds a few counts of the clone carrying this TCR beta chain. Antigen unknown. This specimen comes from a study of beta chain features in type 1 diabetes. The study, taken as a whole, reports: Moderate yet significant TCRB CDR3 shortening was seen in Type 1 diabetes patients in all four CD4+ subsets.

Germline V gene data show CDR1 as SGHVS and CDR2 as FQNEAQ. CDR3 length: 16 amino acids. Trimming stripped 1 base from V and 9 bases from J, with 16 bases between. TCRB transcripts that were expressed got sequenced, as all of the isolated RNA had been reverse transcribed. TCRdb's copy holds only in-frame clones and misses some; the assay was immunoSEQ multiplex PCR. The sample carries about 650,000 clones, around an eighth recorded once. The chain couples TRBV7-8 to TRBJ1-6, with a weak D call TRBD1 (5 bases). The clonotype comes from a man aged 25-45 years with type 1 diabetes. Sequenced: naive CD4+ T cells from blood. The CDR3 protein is CASSLGRGALGSPLHF. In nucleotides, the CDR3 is TGTGCCAGCAGCTTAGGACGTGGGGCCCTGGGTTCACCCCTCCACTTT.